This passage covers 8 T cell receptor beta chains from one sample sequenced in a study of blood T cell repertoires in COVID-19. Here immunoSEQ multiplex PCR was the method, and the copy in TCRdb shows in-frame clones only, minus some. The table lists 110,000 to 150,000 clones, 70% to 90% of them singletons, with around 4.2% in the top ten. Sequences were obtained from PBMCs or T cells enriched from blood (not recorded which). The receptor set was obtained from a man aged 45 to 65 who had recovered from COVID-19.

The chain uses TRBV30 and TRBJ2-7; D not resolved. Germline V lookup: CDR1 GTSNPN, CDR2 SVGIG (reference sequence). Trimming left V 2 bases short and J 3 bases short, with 5 bases between. This CDR3 region has 11 residues. CDR3 DNA sequence: TGTGCCTGGAGTACCGGCTACGAGCAGTACTTC. This encodes CAWSTGYEQYF.

The chain combines TRBV18 with TRBJ1-5; TRBD1 aligns across 8 bases. This CDR3 comprises 16 residues. V was pared by 4 bases and J by 3 bases, with 8 bases of the junction left unmatched. Per germline, CDR1 KGHSH and CDR2 LQKENI. The CDR3 nucleotides are TGTGCCAGCTCACGACAGGGGACGAATGACAATCAGCCCCAGCATTTT. This translates into CASSRQGTNDNQPQHF.

CDR3 sequence reads: CASSYSGLNYGYTF. Here the CDR3 DNA reads TGTGCCAGCAGTTACTCGGGACTTAACTATGGCTACACCTTC. V gene TRBV6-2 or TRBV6-3 combines with J gene TRBJ1-2, with D perhaps TRBD1 (5 bases). The CDR3 loop spans 14 amino acids. Germline V gives CDR1 MNHEY, CDR2 SVGEGT. Trimming removed 0 bases at V and 1 base at J, with 6 bases between.

Only a few counts were recorded for this clone. Other DNA sequences from this sample encode an identical CDR3 as well. This rearrangement joins TRBV9 to TRBJ2-2; unclear D gene. Germline V gene lookup returns CDR1 SGDLS and CDR2 YYNGEE. Trimming removed 0 bases from V and 7 bases from J, with 4 bases in between. CDR3 size: 12 residues. The CDR3 DNA sequence: TGTGCCAGCAGCGTAGGGCTCGGGGAGCTGTTTTTT. This codes for CASSVGLGELFF.

The chain carries TRBV5-8 and TRBJ2-1; D is uncertain. Germline V gene sequence: CDR1 SGHTS, CDR2 YDEGEE. V shed 0 bases and J shed 2 bases, with 12 bases lying between them. The CDR3 runs to 16 residues. The CDR3 DNA reads TGTGCCAGCAGCTTGGGTTCAGGTCTGACCTACAATGAGCAGTTCTTC. It translates to CASSLGSGLTYNEQFF.

V is TRBV28 and J is TRBJ1-1; a possible D gene is TRBD1 (6 bases). Germline-derived CDR1 and CDR2 are MDHEN and SYDVKM. V was trimmed by 8 bases and J by 1 base, leaving 14 bases between them. This CDR3 spans 14 amino acids. As DNA, the CDR3 is TGTGCCAGCTTTGTTGGGGGCCAGAACACTGAAGCTTTCTTT. The encoded protein is CASFVGGQNTEAFF.

The rearrangement joins TRBV6-5 to TRBJ1-2; 9 bases fit TRBD1. CDR1 MNHEY and CDR2 SVGAGI come from the germline V gene. The CDR3 spans 15 residues. V lost 4 bases and J lost 2; bases outside the gene matches: 5. DNA for the CDR3: TGTGCCAGCAGTTCCCCCGGGACAGGGAACTATGGCTACACCTTC. Its protein is CASSSPGTGNYGYTF.

This rearrangement joins TRBV7-2 to TRBJ2-1; 10 nucleotides align to TRBD2. This CDR3 is built from 17 residues. V gave up 1 base and J gave up 2 bases; unmatched junction bases: 5. Germline V gene sequence: CDR1 SGHTA, CDR2 FQGNSA. The CDR3 DNA reads as TGTGCCAGCAGCTTAGTCGGCCTAGCGGGAGCCTACAATGAGCAGTTCTTC. Amino acids: CASSLVGLAGAYNEQFF.